What follows describes a single TCR beta chain. Its antigen remains unknown. Here immunoSEQ multiplex PCR was the method, and the copy in TCRdb shows in-frame clones only, minus some. The table lists some 75,000 clones, roughly 90% of them singletons. This sample stems from a study of identifying expanded T cells in peripheral blood. V was pared by 1 base and J by 0 bases, with 10 bases between. The CDR3 totals 15 residues. Germline V gene lookup returns CDR1 MNHEY and CDR2 SMNVEV (reference sequence). Healthy donors had no documented immune events, such as infections, while sampled. Whole-study findings and limits: Clone count variance between roughly 2-week samples rose with total template count. Over approximately two and four weeks, about 15 and 19 clones changed, versus approximately 1.2 between replicates.

The chain has TRBV27 and TRBJ2-7, with D perhaps matching TRBD1 (6 bases). The sample was blood. The receptor comes from a person aged 18 to 69 in good health. CDR3 coding DNA: TGTGCCAGCAGTTTATACAGGGAGCTCTCCTACGAGCAGTACTTC. Translating it yields CASSLYRELSYEQYF.